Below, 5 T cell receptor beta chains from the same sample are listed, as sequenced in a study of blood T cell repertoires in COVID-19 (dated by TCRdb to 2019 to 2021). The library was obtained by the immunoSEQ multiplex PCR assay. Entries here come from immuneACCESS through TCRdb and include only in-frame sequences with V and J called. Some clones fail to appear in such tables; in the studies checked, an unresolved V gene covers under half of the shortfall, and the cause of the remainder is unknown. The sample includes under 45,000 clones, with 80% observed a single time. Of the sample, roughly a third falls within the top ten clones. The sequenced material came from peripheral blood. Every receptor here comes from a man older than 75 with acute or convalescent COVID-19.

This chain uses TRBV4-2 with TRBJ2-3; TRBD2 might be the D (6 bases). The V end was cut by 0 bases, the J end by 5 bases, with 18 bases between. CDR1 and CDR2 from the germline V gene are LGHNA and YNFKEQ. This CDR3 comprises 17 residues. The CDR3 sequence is CASSQDPAGTPLDTQYF. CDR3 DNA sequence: TGTGCCAGCAGCCAAGATCCGGCGGGGACTCCTTTAGATACGCAGTATTTT.

Here the CDR3 DNA reads TGTGCCAGCAGCCTCACATACAATGAGCAGTTCTTC. Its protein is CASSLTYNEQFF. The V gene is TRBV28, the J gene TRBJ2-1; no reliable D call. Per the germline V gene, CDR1 is MDHEN and CDR2 is SYDVKM. Trimming took off 6 bases at V and 4 bases at J, with 7 bases between the two ends. The CDR3 extends over 12 amino acids.

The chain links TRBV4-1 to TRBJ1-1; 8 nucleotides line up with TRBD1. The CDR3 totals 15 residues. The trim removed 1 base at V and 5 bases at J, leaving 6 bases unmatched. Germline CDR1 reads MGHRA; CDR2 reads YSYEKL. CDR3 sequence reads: CASSQAAGGGTEAFF. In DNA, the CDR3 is TGCGCCAGCAGCCAAGCCGCAGGGGGCGGAACTGAAGCTTTCTTT.

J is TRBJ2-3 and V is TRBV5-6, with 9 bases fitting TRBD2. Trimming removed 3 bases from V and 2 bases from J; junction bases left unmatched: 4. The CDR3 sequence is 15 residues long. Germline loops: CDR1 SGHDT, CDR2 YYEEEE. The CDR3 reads CASSSLAGHTDTQYF. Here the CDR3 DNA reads TGTGCCAGCAGCTCACTAGCGGGTCACACAGATACGCAGTATTTT.

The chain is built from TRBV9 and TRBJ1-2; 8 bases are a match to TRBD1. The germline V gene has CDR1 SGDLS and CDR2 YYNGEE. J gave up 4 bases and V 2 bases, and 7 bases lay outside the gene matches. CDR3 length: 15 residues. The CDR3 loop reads CASSVVGQGTYGYTF. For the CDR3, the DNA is TGTGCCAGCAGCGTGGTTGGACAGGGTACCTATGGCTACACCTTC.